This T cell receptor beta chain appears in the sequencing data of a study of T cells in Graves' hyperthyroidism and ophthalmopathy. Study-level points and caveats: The majority of expanded thyroid clonotypes above 0.001 also appeared in blood. Ophthalmopathy was separated from stable hyperthyroidism by a 13 V-J model.

In patients aged 18 to 65, hyperthyroidism was newly diagnosed, with duration under 2 months. This clonotype was detected ten times or more. Its antigen is unidentified. An end of the junction differs from the germline gene, which may be a read error. Authors of the study amplified TCR beta CDR3 regions from RNA transcripts. Carried out on the TCR CDR3, a first-round RT-PCR used the HTBI primer set. Via MiXCR, TCRdb re-called the multiplex PCR reads, giving one row per CDR3 protein. The repertoire holds approximately 49,000 distinct CDR3 sequences, with approximately 50% as singletons. There are 16 residues in the CDR3. Germline CDR1 is DFQATT and CDR2 is SNEGSKA (reference sequence).

The TCR was taken from a man younger than 35 with Graves' hyperthyroidism. The genes are TRBV20-1 and TRBJ2-3; D may be TRBD2 (6 bases). The material sequenced was peripheral blood or thyroid tissue (not recorded which). This chain's CDR3 is CSARDRAGLSTNTQYF. CDR3 DNA: TGCAGTGCTAGAGATCGGGCGGGACTCAGCACAAATACGCAGTATTTT.